These 20 T cell receptor beta chains originate from one sample sequenced in a study of cytomegalovirus exposure and HLA in healthy donors. The PCR contained 60 Vbeta and 13 Jbeta primers. Sequencing was performed with immunoSEQ multiplex PCR; in TCRdb, only in-frame clones are kept and a portion is missing. The sample gives approximately 130,000 clones, about 81% of which show up once; about 1.8% is in the top ten. The sequencing input was PBMCs. The receptors were gathered from a man aged 35 to 55 in good health and CMV-seronegative.

This chain joins TRBV9 and TRBJ1-1; D is possibly TRBD1 (6 bases). V gave up 9 bases and J gave up 10 bases, with 16 bases separating them. The CDR3 is 11 amino acids. CDR1 SGDLS and CDR2 YYNGEE come from the germline V gene. The CDR3 spells CATGRGNAAFF. The CDR3 bases are TGTGCCACAGGGAGGGGGAATGCAGCTTTCTTT.

Details on this clone: Germline is not matched at one junction end, which may reflect a read error. The chain uses TRBV27 and TRBJ2-1, with 7 bases fitting TRBD2. The CDR3 loop spans 14 amino acids. Germline V gene sequence: CDR1 MNHEY, CDR2 SMNVEV (reference sequence). The CDR3 here is CASSWVGGGNEQFF. CDR3 bases: TGTGCCAGTAGTTGGGTGGGGGGGGGTAATGAGCAGTTCTTC.

This clone has a single count. The CDR3 sequence: CASSKGQGSNTEAFF. The CDR3 region has the DNA TGTGCCAGCAGCAAAGGACAGGGAAGCAACACTGAAGCTTTCTTT. This chain joins TRBV7-9 and TRBJ1-1; 8 bases are shared with TRBD1. V lost 5 bases and J lost 2; bases outside the gene matches: 7. Germline V gene lookup returns CDR1 SEHNR and CDR2 FQNEAQ (reference sequence). This CDR3 is 15 amino acids long.

The chain uses TRBV29-1 and TRBJ2-7, with 9 bases lining up with TRBD2. The germline V gene has CDR1 SQVTM and CDR2 ANQGSEA. The CDR3 loop spans 14 amino acids. The V and J ends lost 4 bases and 5 bases, in that order; junction bases with no gene match: 9. The CDR3 nucleotides are TGCAGCGTTGGAAACGGCGGGAGGGCCGACGAGCAGTACTTC. Its translation: CSVGNGGRADEQYF.

V gene TRBV27 combines with J gene TRBJ2-1; a weak D match, TRBD2 (6 bases). The germline V gene encodes CDR1 MNHEY and CDR2 SMNVEV (reference sequence). The CDR3 is 12 amino acids. Between the trimmed V and J ends, which lost 8 bases and 6 bases, there was a span of 11 bases. CDR3 residues: CASAGIPNEQFF. CDR3 DNA sequence: TGTGCCAGCGCGGGGATACCCAATGAGCAGTTCTTC.

The chain employs TRBV6-1 and TRBJ1-3, with D unresolved. Germline CDR1 is MNHNS and CDR2 is SASEGT. Trimming pared 10 bases from V and 0 bases from J, leaving 13 bases between. The CDR3 is 14 amino acids. The CDR3 spells CAIYSSFSGNTIYF. DNA of the CDR3: TGTGCCATCTATTCGTCCTTCTCTGGAAACACCATATATTTT.

The chain has TRBV11-2 and TRBJ2-3, with 8 bases identical to TRBD2. V was clipped by 3 bases and J by 1 base; unmatched bases: 3. This CDR3 has 15 amino acids. Per the germline V gene, CDR1 is SGHAT and CDR2 is FQNNGV. The DNA for the CDR3 is TGTGCCAGCAGCTTTCGGGGGGGCGGCACAGATACGCAGTATTTT. It encodes CASSFRGGGTDTQYF. Supplemented by reference TRBV11-2 and TRBJ2-3, the full variable domain reads EAGVAQSPRYKIIEKRQSVAFWCNPISGHATLYWYQQILGQGPKLLIQFQNNGVVDDSQLPKDRFSAERLKGVDSTLKIQPAKLEDSAVYLCASSFRGGGTDTQYFGPGTRLTVL.

The chain joins TRBV5-6 to TRBJ1-2, with unresolved D. The CDR3 length is 14 residues. Looked up from germline, CDR1 is SGHDT and CDR2 is YYEEEE. V lost 1 base and J lost 2, with 9 bases in between. For the CDR3, the DNA is TGTGCCAGCAGCTTGTCTGGGCAAAACTATGGCTACACCTTC. This gives the protein CASSLSGQNYGYTF.

The rearrangement joins TRBV6-6 to TRBJ1-3; the match to TRBD1 covers 9 bases. CDR3 size: 16 residues. The germline gives CDR1 MNHNY, CDR2 SVGAGI (reference sequence). V was clipped by 6 bases and J by 2 bases; unmatched bases: 8. CDR3 in DNA: TGTGCCAGCAGAGGAGATTACAGGGGGCCTGGAAACACCATATATTTT. This encodes CASRGDYRGPGNTIYF.

The genes are TRBV5-4 and TRBJ1-1, with D perhaps TRBD1 (5 bases). Germline V gives CDR1 SGHNT, CDR2 YYREEE (reference sequence). Trimming left V 4 bases short and J 3 bases short, with 16 bases between. The CDR3 has 15 residues. Written as DNA, the CDR3 is TGTGCCAGCAGCGCAATGGGGGGTTTTGACACTGAAGCTTTCTTT. Encoded protein: CASSAMGGFDTEAFF.

The rearrangement links TRBV7-2 to TRBJ2-3; TRBD2 agrees at 8 bases. The CDR3 runs 16 residues. V lost 5 bases, J lost 2 bases, and 9 bases stayed unmatched. The germline V gene encodes CDR1 SGHTA and CDR2 FQGNSA. As DNA, the CDR3 is TGTGCCAGCAGCCACTCAGCGGGGGTTGACACAGATACGCAGTATTTT. Translating gives CASSHSAGVDTDTQYF.

This clone was observed a few times. The chain uses TRBV2 and TRBJ1-2; 7 bases agree with TRBD1. The germline V gene has CDR1 SNHLY and CDR2 FYNNEI. CDR3 length equals 15 residues. V dropped 8 bases and J dropped 0; count of bases not matched to a gene: 9. The CDR3 region has the DNA TGTGCCAGCCACTTTTGGACAGGAACTAACTATGGCTACACCTTC. It is translated as CASHFWTGTNYGYTF.

The sample holds one count of this clone. This chain uses TRBV10-3 with TRBJ2-3, with 13 bases matching TRBD2. This CDR3 spans 15 amino acids. CDR1 is ENHRY, CDR2 SYGVKD, per germline. J was trimmed by 3 bases and V by 7 bases; bases with no gene match: 4. The CDR3, as DNA: TGTGCCATCACCATGACTAGCGGGAGGACAGATACGCAGTATTTT. Translated: CAITMTSGRTDTQYF.

The chain joins TRBV18 to TRBJ1-2; D gene ambiguous. The CDR3 is made up of 13 amino acids. Trimming left V 2 bases short and J 12 bases short, with 16 bases between. Germline loops: CDR1 KGHSH, CDR2 LQKENI. This CDR3 is CASSPGFDRGDTF. The CDR3 nucleotides read TGTGCCAGCTCACCAGGGTTTGACCGCGGAGACACCTTC.

The CDR3 sequence: CASSLVGSGLNGYTF. The CDR3 DNA reads as TGTGCCAGCAGCTTGGTGGGCTCAGGGCTTAATGGCTACACCTTC. The chain links TRBV5-4 to TRBJ1-2; D possibly corresponds to TRBD1 (5 bases). V was trimmed by 0 bases and J by 6 bases, leaving 15 bases between them. The CDR3 spans 15 residues. Germline V gives CDR1 SGHNT, CDR2 YYREEE (reference sequence).

The chain couples TRBV5-6 to TRBJ2-7; TRBD1 is a possible D gene (5 bases). Germline V CDR1 and CDR2: SGHDT, YYEEEE. V lost 0 bases and J 4 bases, leaving 17 bases between the germline ends. This CDR3 spans 16 amino acids. This CDR3 reads CASSLGTRLHDYEQYF. The DNA of the CDR3 is TGTGCCAGCAGCTTGGGGACAAGACTCCACGATTACGAGCAGTACTTC.

The chain is built from TRBV5-1 and TRBJ2-3, with D possibly being TRBD2 (6 bases). Trimming shortened V by 0 bases and J by 0 bases, and 14 bases separated the two germline ends. The germline gives CDR1 SGHRS, CDR2 YFSETQ. There are 17 residues in the CDR3. CDR3 in amino acids: CASSLGAGSFSTDTQYF. The DNA of the CDR3 is TGCGCCAGCAGCTTGGGAGCGGGCAGTTTTAGCACAGATACGCAGTATTTT.

This clone was seen just once. J is TRBJ2-2 and V is TRBV18; no firm D call. V was cut by 8 bases and J by 6 bases, with 10 bases left in between. This CDR3 has 12 amino acids. Germline CDR1 is KGHSH and CDR2 is LQKENI. The CDR3 loop reads CASNQAAGELFF. CDR3 DNA sequence: TGTGCCAGCAATCAAGCTGCCGGGGAGCTGTTTTTT.

The V and J genes are TRBV9 and TRBJ1-1; 8 bases are a match to TRBD1. The CDR3 extends over 15 amino acids. The V gene end was trimmed by 1 base and the J gene end by 5 bases; junction bases not matched to a gene: 7. Germline CDR1 and CDR2: SGDLS and YYNGEE. CDR3 residues: CASSVTDRVGTEAFF. DNA of the CDR3: TGTGCCAGCAGCGTAACGGACAGGGTTGGTACTGAAGCTTTCTTT.

This chain connects TRBV9 to TRBJ2-3; D is perhaps TRBD1 (6 bases). Trimming cost V 0 bases and J 2 bases, with 10 bases left between them. Germline CDR1 is SGDLS and CDR2 is YYNGEE. The CDR3 spans 15 residues. The CDR3 DNA sequence: TGTGCCAGCAGCGTAGTGGGGACATACACAGATACGCAGTATTTT. Translation gives CASSVVGTYTDTQYF.